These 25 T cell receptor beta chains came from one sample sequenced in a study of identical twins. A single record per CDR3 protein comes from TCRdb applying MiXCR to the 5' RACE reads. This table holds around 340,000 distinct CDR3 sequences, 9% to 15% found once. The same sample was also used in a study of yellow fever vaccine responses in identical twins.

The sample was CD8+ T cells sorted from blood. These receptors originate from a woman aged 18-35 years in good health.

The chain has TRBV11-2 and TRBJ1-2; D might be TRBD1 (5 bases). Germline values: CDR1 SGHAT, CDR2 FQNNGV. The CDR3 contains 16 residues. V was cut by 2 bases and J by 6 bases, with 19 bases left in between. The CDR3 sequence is CASSLFWGWGFNGYTF. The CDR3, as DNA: TGTGCCAGCAGCTTATTTTGGGGGTGGGGATTTAATGGCTACACCTTC. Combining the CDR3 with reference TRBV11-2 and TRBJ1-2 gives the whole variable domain EAGVAQSPRYKIIEKRQSVAFWCNPISGHATLYWYQQILGQGPKLLIQFQNNGVVDDSQLPKDRFSAERLKGVDSTLKIQPAKLEDSAVYLCASSLFWGWGFNGYTFGSGTRLTVV.

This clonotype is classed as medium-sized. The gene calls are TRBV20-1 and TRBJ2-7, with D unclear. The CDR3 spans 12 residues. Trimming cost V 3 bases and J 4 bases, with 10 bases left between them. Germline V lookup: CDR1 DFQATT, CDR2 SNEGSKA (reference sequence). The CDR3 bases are TGCAGTGCTAGTGATCAGGAGTACGAGCAGTACTTC. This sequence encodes CSASDQEYEQYF.

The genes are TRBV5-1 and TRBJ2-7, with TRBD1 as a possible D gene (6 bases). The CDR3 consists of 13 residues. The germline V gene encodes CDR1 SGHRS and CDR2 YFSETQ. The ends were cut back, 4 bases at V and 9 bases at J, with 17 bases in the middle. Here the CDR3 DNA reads TGCGCCAGCAGCACATACTCAGGGGCCGGGCAGTACGTC. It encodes CASSTYSGAGQYV.

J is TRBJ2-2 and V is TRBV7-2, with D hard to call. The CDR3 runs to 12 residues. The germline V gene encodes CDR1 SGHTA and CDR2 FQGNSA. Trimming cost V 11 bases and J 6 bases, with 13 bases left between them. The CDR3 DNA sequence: TGTGCCGCCCTGATTGCCGCCGGGGAGCTGTTTTTT. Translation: CAALIAAGELFF. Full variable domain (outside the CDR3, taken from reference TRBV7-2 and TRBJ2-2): GAGVSQSPSNKVTEKGKDVELRCDPISGHTALYWYRQSLGQGLEFLIYFQGNSAPDKSGLPSDRFSAERTGGSVSTLTIQRTQQEDSAVYLCAALIAAGELFFGEGSRLTVL.

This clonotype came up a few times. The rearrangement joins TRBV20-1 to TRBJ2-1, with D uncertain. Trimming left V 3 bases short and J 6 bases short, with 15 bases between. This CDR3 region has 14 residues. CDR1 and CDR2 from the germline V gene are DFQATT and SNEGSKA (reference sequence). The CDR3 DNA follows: TGCAGTGCTAGGCCCCTTAAAGAAACCAATGAGCAGTTCTTC. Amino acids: CSARPLKETNEQFF.

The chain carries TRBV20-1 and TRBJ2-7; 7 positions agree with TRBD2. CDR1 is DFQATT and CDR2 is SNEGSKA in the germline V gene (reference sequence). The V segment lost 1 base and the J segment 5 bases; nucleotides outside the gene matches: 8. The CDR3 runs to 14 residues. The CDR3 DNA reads TGCAGTGCTAGAGTGCAACTAGCGAGGAACGAGCAGTACGTC. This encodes CSARVQLARNEQYV.

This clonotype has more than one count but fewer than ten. The CDR3 region has the DNA TGTGCCAGCAGTCCAAGACCAATGAACACCGGGGAGCTGTTTTTT. Protein product: CASSPRPMNTGELFF. V usage is TRBV27 and J usage is TRBJ2-2, with D uncertain. Trimming removed 5 bases at V and 1 base at J, with 11 bases between. The germline CDR1 and CDR2 sequences are MNHEY and SMNVEV (reference sequence). This CDR3 has 15 amino acids.

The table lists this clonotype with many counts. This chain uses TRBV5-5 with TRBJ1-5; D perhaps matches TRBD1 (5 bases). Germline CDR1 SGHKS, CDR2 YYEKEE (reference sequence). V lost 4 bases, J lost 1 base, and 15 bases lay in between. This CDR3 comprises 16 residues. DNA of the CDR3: TGTGCCAGCAGCCCGACGGGGGAAGAAAGCAATCAGCCCCAGCATTTT. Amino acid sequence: CASSPTGEESNQPQHF.

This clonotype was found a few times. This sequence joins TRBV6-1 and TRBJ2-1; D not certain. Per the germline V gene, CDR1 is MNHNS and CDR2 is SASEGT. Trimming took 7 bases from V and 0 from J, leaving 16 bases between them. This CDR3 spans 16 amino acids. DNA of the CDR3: TGTGCCAGCAAGGGTAGCCCTACTATCTCCTACAATGAGCAGTTCTTC. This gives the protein CASKGSPTISYNEQFF.

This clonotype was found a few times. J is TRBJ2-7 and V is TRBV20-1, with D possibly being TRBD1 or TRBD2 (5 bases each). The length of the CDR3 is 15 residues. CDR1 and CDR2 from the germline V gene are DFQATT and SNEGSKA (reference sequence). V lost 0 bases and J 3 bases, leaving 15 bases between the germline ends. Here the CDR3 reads CSAREGVVWGYEQYF. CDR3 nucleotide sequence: TGCAGTGCTAGAGAGGGGGTAGTATGGGGCTACGAGCAGTACTTC.

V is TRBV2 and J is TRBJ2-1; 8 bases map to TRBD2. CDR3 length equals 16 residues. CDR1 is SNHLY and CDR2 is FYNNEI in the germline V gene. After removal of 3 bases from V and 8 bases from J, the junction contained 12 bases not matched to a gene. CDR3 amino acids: CASSDLWRGVEDEQFF. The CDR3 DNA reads TGTGCCAGCAGTGATTTGTGGCGGGGGGTCGAGGATGAGCAGTTCTTC.

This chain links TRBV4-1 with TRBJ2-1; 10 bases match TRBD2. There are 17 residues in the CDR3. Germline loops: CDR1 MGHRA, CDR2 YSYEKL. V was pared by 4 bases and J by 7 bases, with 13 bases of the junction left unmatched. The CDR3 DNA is TGCGCCAGCAGCCCCACTGTGAGCGGGGGGGCTCGGAATGAGCAGTTCTTC. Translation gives CASSPTVSGGARNEQFF.

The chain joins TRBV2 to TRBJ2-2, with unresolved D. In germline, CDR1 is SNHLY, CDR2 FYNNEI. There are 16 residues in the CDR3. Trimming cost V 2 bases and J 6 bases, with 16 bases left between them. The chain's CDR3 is CASSEWVSTAAGELFF. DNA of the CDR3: TGTGCCAGCAGTGAATGGGTCTCCACCGCTGCCGGGGAGCTGTTTTTT.

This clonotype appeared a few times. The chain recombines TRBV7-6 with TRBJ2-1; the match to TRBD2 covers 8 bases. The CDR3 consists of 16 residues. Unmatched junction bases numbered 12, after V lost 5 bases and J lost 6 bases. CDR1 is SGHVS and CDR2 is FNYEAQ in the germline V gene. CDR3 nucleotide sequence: TGTGCCAGCAGCCGGACTATGGCGGGGGGCCCCAATGAGCAGTTCTTC. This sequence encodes CASSRTMAGGPNEQFF.

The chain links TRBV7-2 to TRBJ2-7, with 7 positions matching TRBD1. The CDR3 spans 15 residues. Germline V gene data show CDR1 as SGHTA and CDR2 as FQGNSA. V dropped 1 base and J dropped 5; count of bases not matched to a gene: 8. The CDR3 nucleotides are TGTGCCAGCAGCTTAGGACAGGGCTTTCTCCACGAGCAGTACGTC. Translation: CASSLGQGFLHEQYV.

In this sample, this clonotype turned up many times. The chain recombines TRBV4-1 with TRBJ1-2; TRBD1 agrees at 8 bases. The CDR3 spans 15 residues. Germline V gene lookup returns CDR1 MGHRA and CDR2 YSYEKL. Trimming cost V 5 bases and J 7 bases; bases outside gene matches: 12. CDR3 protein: CASSEYWDRRGGYTF. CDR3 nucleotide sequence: TGCGCCAGCAGCGAATATTGGGACAGGCGCGGTGGCTACACCTTC.

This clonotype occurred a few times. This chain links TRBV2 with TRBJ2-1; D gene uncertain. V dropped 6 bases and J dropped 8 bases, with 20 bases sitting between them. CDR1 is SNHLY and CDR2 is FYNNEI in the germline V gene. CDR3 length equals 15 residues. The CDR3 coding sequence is TGTGCCAGCAGCACCCGGCCCATTTCCAACGATGAGCAGTTCTTC. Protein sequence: CASSTRPISNDEQFF.

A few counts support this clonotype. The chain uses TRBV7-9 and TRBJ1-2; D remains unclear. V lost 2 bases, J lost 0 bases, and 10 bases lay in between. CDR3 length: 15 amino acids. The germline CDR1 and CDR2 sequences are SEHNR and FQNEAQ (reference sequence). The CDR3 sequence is CASSLFGGANYGYTF. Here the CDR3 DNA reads TGTGCCAGCAGCTTATTTGGCGGAGCTAACTATGGCTACACCTTC.

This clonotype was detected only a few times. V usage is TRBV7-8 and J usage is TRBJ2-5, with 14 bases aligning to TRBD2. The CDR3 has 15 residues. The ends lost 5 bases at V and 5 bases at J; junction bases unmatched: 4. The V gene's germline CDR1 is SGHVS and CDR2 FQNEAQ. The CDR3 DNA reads TGTGCCAGCAGCGCGGGACTAGCGGGAGTTGAGACCCAGTACTTC. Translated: CASSAGLAGVETQYF.

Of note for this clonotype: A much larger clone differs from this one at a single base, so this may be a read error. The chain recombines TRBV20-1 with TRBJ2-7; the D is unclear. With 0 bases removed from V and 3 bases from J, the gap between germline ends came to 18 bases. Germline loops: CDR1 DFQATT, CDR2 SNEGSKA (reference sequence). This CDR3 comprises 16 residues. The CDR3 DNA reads TGCAGTGCTAGAGATTTGGTCAAGGCAATGGGCTACGAGCAGTACGTC. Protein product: CSARDLVKAMGYEQYV.

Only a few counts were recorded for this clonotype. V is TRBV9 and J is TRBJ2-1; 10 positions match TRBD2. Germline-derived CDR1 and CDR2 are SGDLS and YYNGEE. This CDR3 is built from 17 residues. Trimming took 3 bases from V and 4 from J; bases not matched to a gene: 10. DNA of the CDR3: TGTGCCAGCAGCGAGGGAAAGCGGGAGGGTTTATACAATGAGCAGTTCTTC. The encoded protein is CASSEGKREGLYNEQFF. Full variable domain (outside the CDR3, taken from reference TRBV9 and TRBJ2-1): DSGVTQTPKHLITATGQRVTLRCSPRSGDLSVYWYQQSLDQGLQFLIQYYNGEERAKGNILERFSAQQFPDLHSELNLSSLELGDSALYFCASSEGKREGLYNEQFFGPGTRLTVL.

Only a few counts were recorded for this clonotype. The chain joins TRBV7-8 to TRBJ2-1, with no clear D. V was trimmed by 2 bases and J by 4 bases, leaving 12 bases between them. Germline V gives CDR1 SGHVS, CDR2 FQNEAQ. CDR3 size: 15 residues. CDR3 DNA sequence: TGTGCCAGCAGCTTATTATTTGGCTATTACAATGAGCAGTTCTTC. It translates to CASSLLFGYYNEQFF.

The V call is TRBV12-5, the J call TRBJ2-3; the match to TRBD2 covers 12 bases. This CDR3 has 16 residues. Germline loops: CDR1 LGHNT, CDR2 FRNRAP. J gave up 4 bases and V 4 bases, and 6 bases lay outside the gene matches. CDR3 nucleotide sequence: TGTGCTAGTGGTTCGACTAGCGGGAGAGGACCAGATACGCAGTATTTT. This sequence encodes CASGSTSGRGPDTQYF.

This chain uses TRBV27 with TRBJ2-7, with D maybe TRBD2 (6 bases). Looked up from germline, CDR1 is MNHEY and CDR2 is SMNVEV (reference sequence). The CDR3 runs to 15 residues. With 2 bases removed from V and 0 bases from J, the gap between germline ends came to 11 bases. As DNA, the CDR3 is TGTGCCAGCAGTTTACGGCGGGACCTCTCCTACGAGCAGTACTTC. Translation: CASSLRRDLSYEQYF.

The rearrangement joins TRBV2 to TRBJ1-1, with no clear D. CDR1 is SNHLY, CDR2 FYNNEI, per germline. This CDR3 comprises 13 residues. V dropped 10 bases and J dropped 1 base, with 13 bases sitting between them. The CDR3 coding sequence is TGTGCCACCGTATGGGAGGGGAACACTGAAGCTTTCTTT. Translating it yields CATVWEGNTEAFF. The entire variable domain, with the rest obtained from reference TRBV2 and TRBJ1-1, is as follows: EPEVTQTPSHQVTQMGQEVILRCVPISNHLYFYWYRQILGQKVEFLVSFYNNEISEKSEIFDDQFSVERPDGSNFTLKIRSTKLEDSAMYFCATVWEGNTEAFFGQGTRLTVV.